The sequence of this TCR beta chain was determined in a study of cytomegalovirus exposure and HLA in healthy donors. TCRdb's table, derived via immunoSEQ multiplex PCR, lists solely in-frame clones and lacks some. This sample has over 110,000 clones, with around 87% found just once. The sequence came from a young man in good health and CMV-seropositive. The sample taken for sequencing was PBMCs.

The CDR3 DNA sequence: TGTGCCAGCAAAAACGGGAGAAATGAGCAGTTCTTC. It yields the protein CASKNGRNEQFF. This chain uses TRBV2 with TRBJ2-1; a weak D match, TRBD2 (6 bases). V shed 7 bases and J shed 7 bases, with 11 bases lying between them. This CDR3 has 12 residues. From germline, CDR1 is SNHLY and CDR2 FYNNEI.